This T cell receptor (beta chain) was recovered during a study of T cell responses to AZD1222 COVID-19 vaccine. As to this clone: The target antigen is unknown.

Using immunoSEQ multiplex PCR, the repertoire was profiled, and TCRdb retains in-frame clones only, with some absent. The table records a few hundred thousand clones, approximately 93% of them present only once. Per germline, CDR1 MDHEN and CDR2 SYDVKM. V trimming: 6 bases; J trimming: 3 bases; junction bases outside the gene matches: 5. This CDR3 has 14 residues. Findings of the study overall: Sampling that yielded the repertoires occurred only after the peak T cell response. Clonal diversity may have been underestimated, and the donors were mostly white British, with more females than males. Epitopes outside B.1.351 and B.1.1.7 mutated regions reportedly drew nearly half of spike TCRs. Across the whole spike, CD4 TCRs peaked at regions 160-218 and 743-854.

J is TRBJ1-3 and V is TRBV28; 7 bases line up with TRBD1. The sample was peripheral blood, taken on day 0 of AZD1222 vaccination. The receptor's source is an adult in good health. CDR3 amino acids: CASRTGVIGNTIYF. In DNA form, the CDR3 reads TGTGCCAGCAGAACAGGGGTAATTGGAAACACCATATATTTT.